This section outlines one T cell receptor beta chain sequence together with its context. The data derive from a study of blood T cell repertoires in COVID-19. The wider study: Acute and convalescent COVID-19 specimens originated in the United States, Italy and Spain.

Assay used: immunoSEQ multiplex PCR; TCRdb lists only in-frame clones, some missing. Of around 440,000 clones in the sample, around 88% were seen once. The CDR3 totals 14 residues. Germline lookup yields CDR1 MNHEY and CDR2 SVGAGI. V lost 6 bases, J lost 5 bases, and 9 bases stayed unmatched. The chain has TRBV6-5 and TRBJ1-2, with 7 bases identical to TRBD1. Sequencing was performed on peripheral blood. This receptor was taken from a woman aged 45 to 65 with COVID-19, enrolled during active disease. The CDR3 region has the DNA TGTGCCAGCAGACGACCCTTGACAGGGTATGGCTACACCTTC. This encodes CASRRPLTGYGYTF.